A single sample gave rise to the 31 T cell receptor beta chains below, sequenced in a study of T cells in localized non-small cell lung cancer. The table came from immunoSEQ multiplex PCR; TCRdb's copy has only in-frame clones and leaves some out. This table has over 30,000 clones, about 87% appearing once. Specimen: peripheral blood, collected before any cancer treatment. Receptor source: a woman aged 40-75 years with stage I lung adenocarcinoma.

V is TRBV10-3 and J is TRBJ2-3; 9 nucleotides line up with TRBD2. CDR3 length equals 16 residues. Per the germline V gene, CDR1 is ENHRY and CDR2 is SYGVKD. Trimming took 0 bases from V and 4 from J; bases not matched to a gene: 5. DNA for the CDR3: TGTGCCATCAGTGAGTCGGTGGCGGGAGGGCCAGATACGCAGTATTTT. Translating it yields CAISESVAGGPDTQYF.

The V gene is TRBV27, the J gene TRBJ1-5; 11 bases are shared with TRBD1. The CDR3 totals 17 residues. With 3 bases clipped from V and 7 bases from J, the junction kept 11 bases outside the gene matches. Germline-derived CDR1 and CDR2 are MNHEY and SMNVEV (reference sequence). CDR3 bases: TGTGCCAGCAGTTTCATCTACGGGACAGGGGGGAGGCAGCCCCAGCATTTT. Amino acid sequence: CASSFIYGTGGRQPQHF.

The J gene is TRBJ2-1, the V gene TRBV19; TRBD1 matches at 7 bases. Germline V gene lookup returns CDR1 LNHDA and CDR2 SQIVND (reference sequence). The trim removed 8 bases at V and 4 bases at J, leaving 5 bases unmatched. This CDR3 comprises 13 residues. The DNA of the CDR3 is TGTGCCAGTGCCACGGGACAGTACAATGAGCAGTTCTTC. It is translated as CASATGQYNEQFF.

The genes are TRBV7-2 and TRBJ2-3; 8 bases agree with TRBD2. Germline V CDR1 and CDR2: SGHTA, FQGNSA. The J segment lost 7 bases and the V segment lost 1 base, leaving 16 bases of the junction unmatched. The CDR3 is 18 amino acids. This chain's CDR3 is CASSLGASSYGGGNTQYF. CDR3 coding DNA: TGTGCCAGCAGCTTAGGGGCTAGCTCCTACGGGGGGGGAAATACGCAGTATTTT.

This chain joins TRBV11-2 and TRBJ2-3; weak D call: TRBD2 (5 bases). Germline CDR1 and CDR2: SGHAT and FQNNGV. Trimming stripped 7 bases from V and 0 bases from J, with 14 bases between. This CDR3 has 15 amino acids. CDR3 loop: CASNSRLSSTDTQYF. As DNA, the CDR3 is TGTGCCAGCAACTCCCGACTATCTAGCACAGATACGCAGTATTTT.

This chain uses TRBV5-4 with TRBJ2-1; 11 bases line up with TRBD2. The ends lost 4 bases at V and 4 bases at J; junction bases unmatched: 7. Germline loops: CDR1 SGHNT, CDR2 YYREEE (reference sequence). The CDR3 consists of 16 residues. CDR3 amino acids: CASSKTGLAEYNEQFF. The CDR3 DNA is TGTGCCAGCAGCAAGACGGGACTAGCGGAATACAATGAGCAGTTCTTC.

The chain recombines TRBV6-5 with TRBJ1-2, with D uncertain. CDR3 length: 16 residues. Germline V gene lookup returns CDR1 MNHEY and CDR2 SVGAGI. The germline V and J ends were trimmed by 2 bases and 3 bases, with 16 bases remaining between them. Here the CDR3 reads CASSYNSAGNYYGYTF. The CDR3 DNA sequence: TGTGCCAGCAGTTACAATTCGGCGGGGAATTACTATGGCTACACCTTC.

This clone came up once. The chain joins TRBV7-6 to TRBJ2-1, with D tentatively TRBD2 (5 bases). CDR3 length: 14 amino acids. Per germline, CDR1 SGHVS and CDR2 FNYEAQ. Deletions cut 2 bases from V and 2 bases from J, with 7 bases between. The CDR3 sequence is CASSLSGTYNEQFF. The CDR3 DNA sequence: TGTGCCAGCAGCTTAAGCGGTACCTACAATGAGCAGTTCTTC.

The J gene is TRBJ2-5, the V gene TRBV9; D is unclear. The CDR3 contains 14 residues. Germline lookup yields CDR1 SGDLS and CDR2 YYNGEE. V lost 4 bases and J lost 5, with 15 bases in between. CDR3 sequence: CASSPRPYPETQYF. The CDR3 region has the DNA TGTGCCAGCAGCCCACGACCTTACCCGGAGACCCAGTACTTC.

The chain combines TRBV9 with TRBJ2-6; 10 nucleotides align to TRBD2. The CDR3 sequence is 18 residues long. Germline loops: CDR1 SGDLS, CDR2 YYNGEE. V gave up 0 bases and J gave up 0 bases; unmatched junction bases: 3. CDR3 residues: CASSVGTSGSSGANVLTF. In nucleotides, the CDR3 is TGTGCCAGCAGCGTAGGGACTAGCGGATCCTCTGGGGCCAACGTCCTGACTTTC. The full variable domain, completed using reference TRBV9 and TRBJ2-6, is DSGVTQTPKHLITATGQRVTLRCSPRSGDLSVYWYQQSLDQGLQFLIQYYNGEERAKGNILERFSAQQFPDLHSELNLSSLELGDSALYFCASSVGTSGSSGANVLTFGAGSRLTVL.

Worth noting for this clone: This sample also contains other DNA sequences that code for the same CDR3. The J gene is TRBJ1-5, the V gene TRBV4-1; 7 nucleotides agree with TRBD1. This CDR3 has 15 residues. CDR1 MGHRA and CDR2 YSYEKL come from the germline V gene. V lost 3 bases and J lost 3; bases outside the gene matches: 5. CDR3 residues: CASSHAGTVNQPQHF. The CDR3, as DNA: TGCGCCAGCAGCCACGCCGGGACAGTCAATCAGCCCCAGCATTTT.

Points on this clone: The same CDR3 is also encoded by other DNA sequences in this sample. This chain uses TRBV19 with TRBJ2-1; tentatively, D is TRBD2 (6 bases). CDR1 is LNHDA and CDR2 is SQIVND in the germline V gene (reference sequence). V was pared by 6 bases and J by 6 bases, with 15 bases between. CDR3 size: 14 residues. The CDR3 loop reads CASRGGGSGNEQFF. The CDR3 region has the DNA TGTGCCAGTAGGGGCGGAGGGTCTGGCAATGAGCAGTTCTTC.

The chain uses TRBV9 and TRBJ2-2; possibly TRBD2 for D (5 bases). Germline V gene lookup returns CDR1 SGDLS and CDR2 YYNGEE. The CDR3 has 15 residues. V was shortened by 3 bases and J by 6 bases, with 15 bases between the two germline ends. The CDR3 bases are TGTGCCAGCAGCGCCGCCGTGGAGGATCCCGGGGAGCTGTTTTTT. Its protein product is CASSAAVEDPGELFF.

This clone showed up just once. The J gene is TRBJ1-2, the V gene TRBV10-3; D might be TRBD1 (5 bases). The V and J ends lost 3 bases and 4 bases respectively, with 12 bases between them. Germline values: CDR1 ENHRY, CDR2 SYGVKD. CDR3 length: 14 residues. CDR3 in amino acids: CAISDRQTPYGYTF. CDR3 nucleotide sequence: TGTGCCATCAGTGATCGACAGACCCCCTATGGCTACACCTTC.

This clone showed up just once. This sequence joins TRBV5-1 and TRBJ2-5; D could derive from TRBD1 or TRBD2 (5 bases each). The V end lost 7 bases, the J end lost 5 bases, and 15 bases lay between the germline ends. CDR1 SGHRS and CDR2 YFSETQ come from the germline V gene. This CDR3 is built from 13 residues. The CDR3 region is CASAPEGRETQYF. The CDR3 coding sequence is TGCGCCAGCGCCCCTGAGGGGCGGGAGACCCAGTACTTC.

The rearrangement uses TRBV27 and TRBJ2-7; D possibly corresponds to TRBD1 (5 bases). CDR1 and CDR2 (germline): MNHEY, SMNVEV (reference sequence). The CDR3 loop spans 12 amino acids. V was trimmed by 6 bases and J by 7 bases, leaving 13 bases between them. The CDR3 DNA reads as TGTGCCAGCAGGGGGTGGGGCTGGGAGCAGTACTTC. Translation gives CASRGWGWEQYF.

The V gene is TRBV21-1, the J gene TRBJ2-7; the table's D call, TRBD1, has no DNA check behind it. TRBV21-1 is reported as a pseudogene. The CDR3 is made up of 15 amino acids. For the CDR3, the DNA is TGTGCCAGCAGCAAAGGCACCCCTGGGCCCTACGAGCAGTACTTC. Residues: CASSKGTPGPYEQYF.

The J gene is TRBJ2-1, the V gene TRBV4-1; no clear D gene. The V gene lost 3 bases and the J gene lost 7 bases, with 13 bases spanning the gap. CDR1 is MGHRA, CDR2 YSYEKL, per germline. The CDR3 is 14 residues long. CDR3 nucleotides: TGCGCCAGCAGCCAGGTCGGCGAGGCTAATGAGCAGTTCTTC. This gives the protein CASSQVGEANEQFF.

The chain combines TRBV2 with TRBJ1-1, with D perhaps TRBD1 (5 bases). The CDR3 contains 14 residues. V was clipped by 6 bases and J by 3 bases, with 14 bases between them. Per the germline V gene, CDR1 is SNHLY and CDR2 is FYNNEI. The CDR3 is CASRPWDPYTEAFF. The CDR3 DNA is TGTGCCAGCAGGCCTTGGGACCCTTACACTGAAGCTTTCTTT. The full variable domain, its missing parts supplied by reference TRBV2 and TRBJ1-1, is EPEVTQTPSHQVTQMGQEVILRCVPISNHLYFYWYRQILGQKVEFLVSFYNNEISEKSEIFDDQFSVERPDGSNFTLKIRSTKLEDSAMYFCASRPWDPYTEAFFGQGTRLTVV.

The chain combines TRBV4-1 with TRBJ2-3, with a tentative D call TRBD1 (6 bases). CDR3 length: 12 residues. Trimming took off 7 bases at V and 2 bases at J, with 7 bases between the two ends. Germline assignment: CDR1 MGHRA and CDR2 YSYEKL. CDR3 nucleotide sequence: TGCGCCAGCAAGGGGGACACAGATACGCAGTATTTT. It codes for CASKGDTDTQYF.

The chain combines TRBV19 with TRBJ2-1, with D perhaps given as TRBD1 or TRBD2 (6 bases each). V was pared by 3 bases and J by 4 bases, with 25 bases between. This CDR3 comprises 19 residues. Germline-derived CDR1 and CDR2 are LNHDA and SQIVND (reference sequence). For the CDR3, the DNA is TGTGCCAGTAGTATTCCCATTAGCGGTGGGGTGAGGGGGTACAATGAGCAGTTCTTC. Residues: CASSIPISGGVRGYNEQFF.

The chain couples TRBV18 to TRBJ2-1; D is ambiguous. Germline V gives CDR1 KGHSH, CDR2 LQKENI. V lost 0 bases to trimming and J lost 8 bases, with 8 bases between them. The CDR3 spans 13 residues. The CDR3 DNA reads as TGTGCCAGCTCACCACCAGGCCGGGATGAGCAGTTCTTC. Protein sequence: CASSPPGRDEQFF.

This clone appeared a single time. The junction and the germline gene differ at one end; a read error may be behind it. The chain links TRBV7-7 to TRBJ2-7; no firm D call. CDR3 length: 15 residues. Germline V lookup: CDR1 SSHAT, CDR2 FNYEAQ (reference sequence). The CDR3 sequence: CASSLGNGDGYEQYF. The CDR3 region has the DNA TGTGCTAGCAGCTTAGGTAACGGTGATGGGTACGAGCAGTACTTC. The full variable domain, rest sourced from reference TRBV7-7 and TRBJ2-7, is GAGVSQSPRYKVTKRGQDVTLRCDPISSHATLYWYQQALGQGPEFLTYFNYEAQPDKSGLPSDRFSAERPEGSISTLTIQRTEQRDSAMYRCASSLGNGDGYEQYFGPGTRLTVT.

This chain joins TRBV7-8 and TRBJ2-7; 7 nucleotides agree with TRBD1. Trimming cost V 2 bases and J 0 bases; bases outside gene matches: 10. CDR1 is SGHVS, CDR2 FQNEAQ, per germline. The CDR3 has 17 amino acids. The CDR3, as DNA: TGTGCCAGCAGCTTACCCGTCGGGGCAGGGGGCTCCTACGAGCAGTACTTC. It encodes CASSLPVGAGGSYEQYF.

The rearrangement links TRBV18 to TRBJ2-7, with 11 bases that match TRBD1. The V and J ends lost 4 bases and 5 bases, in that order; junction bases with no gene match: 7. In germline, CDR1 is KGHSH, CDR2 LQKENI. The CDR3 spans 15 residues. CDR3 loop: CASSLRTGGADEQYF. The DNA of the CDR3 is TGTGCCAGCTCACTAAGGACAGGGGGCGCCGACGAGCAGTACTTC.

This clone was seen only a few times. The J gene is TRBJ2-7, the V gene TRBV4-2; TRBD1 aligns across 9 bases. CDR1 and CDR2 from the germline V gene are LGHNA and YNFKEQ. V shed 1 base and J 1 base; nucleotides not matched to a gene: 8. This CDR3 has 17 residues. CDR3 coding DNA: TGTGCCAGCAGCCAAGCGATCGGGACAGGGACATCCTACGAGCAGTACTTC. Protein product: CASSQAIGTGTSYEQYF.

The J gene is TRBJ2-7, the V gene TRBV10-1; D is uncertain. CDR3 size: 13 residues. Trimming left V 9 bases short and J 0 bases short, with 12 bases between. The V gene's germline CDR1 is WNHNN and CDR2 SYGVQD (reference sequence). CDR3 nucleotides: TGCGCCAGTGACCCCCGGTCCTCCTACGAGCAGTACTTC. This sequence encodes CASDPRSSYEQYF.

This clone appeared a single time. This chain joins TRBV5-1 and TRBJ2-5; D is possibly TRBD2 (6 bases). There are 14 residues in the CDR3. CDR1 SGHRS and CDR2 YFSETQ come from the germline V gene. With 6 bases removed from V and 2 bases from J, the gap between germline ends came to 14 bases. The CDR3 here is CASNRGTVQETQYF. CDR3 coding DNA: TGCGCCAGCAATCGCGGGACTGTACAAGAGACCCAGTACTTC. Looking up the rest from reference TRBV5-1 and TRBJ2-5 gives the full variable domain: KAGVTQTPRYLIKTRGQQVTLSCSPISGHRSVSWYQQTPGQGLQFLFEYFSETQRNKGNFPGRFSGRQFSNSRSEMNVSTLELGDSALYLCASNRGTVQETQYFGPGTRLLVL.

This sequence joins TRBV6-6 and TRBJ1-5; possibly TRBD1 for D (5 bases). This CDR3 has 16 residues. V gave up 6 bases and J gave up 0 bases, with 15 bases separating them. Germline V lookup: CDR1 MNHNY, CDR2 SVGAGI (reference sequence). CDR3 sequence: CASRSRQTNSNQPQHF. The CDR3 DNA is TGTGCCAGCAGATCCAGACAGACAAATAGCAATCAGCCCCAGCATTTT.

This chain joins TRBV5-1 and TRBJ2-7, with D perhaps TRBD1 (6 bases). The CDR3 length is 16 residues. The V and J ends lost 1 base and 9 bases respectively, with 23 bases between them. Germline V gene lookup returns CDR1 SGHRS and CDR2 YFSETQ. The CDR3 bases are TGCGCCAGCAGCTTGTATTCCGGACAGCTCTCCGCAGGGCAGTACTTC. Translated, it gives CASSLYSGQLSAGQYF.

The chain carries TRBV9 and TRBJ2-5, with 10 nucleotides matching TRBD2. J was trimmed by 4 bases and V by 3 bases; bases with no gene match: 18. The germline CDR1 and CDR2 sequences are SGDLS and YYNGEE. This CDR3 is 19 amino acids long. The DNA for the CDR3 is TGTGCCAGCAGCGCCACACGGGGAATCCCTAGCGGGAGAACAGAGACCCAGTACTTC. It codes for CASSATRGIPSGRTETQYF.